The 2 T cell receptor beta chains below come from one sample, sequenced in a study of regulatory dendritic cells for organ transplantation. Sorted subsets were CFSE-labeled and cultured approximately 5 days with allogeneic dendritic cells. These receptors' antigens are unknown. Sequenced by immunoSEQ multiplex PCR; TCRdb stores in-frame clones only, minus some. The table has 12,000 or so clones, approximately 89% seen once; the top ten hold around 0.4%. The sequencing sample was made of naive CD8+ T cells from blood cultured with dendritic cells. Subset: CD45RA+ naive T cells. These receptors were obtained from a human donor in good health.

The CDR3 loop reads CASTSTSYNEQFF. CDR3 bases: TGTGCCAGCACTAGTACAAGCTACAATGAGCAGTTCTTC. The J gene is TRBJ2-1, the V gene TRBV7-2, with D unclear. Germline loops: CDR1 SGHTA, CDR2 FQGNSA. Between the trimmed V and J ends, which lost 7 bases and 3 bases, there was a span of 10 bases. The CDR3 loop spans 13 amino acids.

The chain links TRBV7-6 to TRBJ2-2, with 9 bases identical to TRBD1. The CDR3 covers 15 residues. Germline V CDR1 and CDR2: SGHVS, FNYEAQ. V shed 5 bases and J 4 bases; nucleotides not matched to a gene: 5. The CDR3 reads CASSRTGAGTGELFF. The DNA for the CDR3 is TGTGCCAGCAGCCGGACAGGGGCCGGCACCGGGGAGCTGTTTTTT.